This paragraph covers one TCR beta chain sequence. The clone's antigen remains unknown. Base quality data are lacking; no much larger clone is found one base away. These data are taken from a study of T cells in Graves' hyperthyroidism and ophthalmopathy (dated by TCRdb to the late 2010s). Looking at the study overall: Peripheral blood was sampled at the time of initial diagnosis, prior to any treatment. In more than 5 Graves' hyperthyroidism patients, the study also compared T-cell repertoires from thyroid tissue with T-cell repertoires from blood. Following sampling, methimazole starting at 30 mg daily was given to hyperthyroidism patients, and high-dose intravenous methylprednisolone was given to ophthalmopathy patients. An independent validation cohort of under 20 hyperthyroidism patients and 17 patients who later progressed to ophthalmopathy tested prospective prediction of ophthalmopathy. The approximately 100 discovery patients were divided at random into training and test sets in a 7:3 ratio. To identify distinguishing TCR V-J signatures, a discovery cohort of about 100 patients was used, comprising roughly 45 with Graves' ophthalmopathy and some 57 with stable Graves' hyperthyroidism. According to the paper, TCR Vbeta CDR3 sequencing was carried out on 135 peripheral blood samples, which came from more than 40 ophthalmopathy, about 75 hyperthyroidism and approximately 17 progressor patients.

The TCR beta CDR3 regions were amplified from RNA transcripts. A first-round RT-PCR of the TCR CDR3 used the HTBI primer set with the Qiagen OneStep RT-PCR kit. A second multiplex PCR round built the libraries, followed by size selection and purification. Sequencing of the libraries was done on an Illumina HiSeq2000 using paired-end 100 bp reads. The paper's data handling went like this. SOAPnuke was used to process the raw data, removing reads that contained adapters or uncalled bases, had a mean Phred below 15, or lacked an exact match to the constant primer or identifier. High-quality paired reads were merged using COPE v1.2.5, and each unique nucleotide sequence was defined as a clonotype. MiTCR v1.1 was used to align the clonotypes against IMGT TRBV, TRBD and TRBJ reference segments. The analysis was restricted to V-J combinations with a frequency above 0.0001, which together covered just over 99% of the repertoires. The TCS score was defined as the ratio of F50 (clonal expansion) to E x V (chaos), calculated using BLOSUM62-based TCRdist between CDR3 peptides within each V-J. Welch's t-statistics and random forest reduced roughly 530 V-J features to roughly 13, which were used in a naive Bayes classifier (R e1071). TCRdb ran its own pipeline on the public reads, namely fastp trimming at Q25 and MiXCR clone calling, and kept in-frame beta chains. All rows with the same CDR3 protein become a single entry with the most common DNA and genes. None of the V and J calls come from the authors' own analysis; TCRdb made them. In this sample the table shows 210,000 or so distinct CDR3 sequences, roughly 15% of which occur a single time. The ten largest make up approximately 46% of the sample.

Deletion took 4 bases off V and 2 bases off J, with a span of 14 bases between the germline ends. The CDR3 starts with the cysteine, ends with the phenylalanine, and has 15 residues. The read is trimmed to its CDR3 DNA, 45 bases read in frame from base 1. CDR1 and CDR2 (SGHAT, FQDESV) derive from the germline V gene (reference sequence). Stable Graves' hyperthyroidism was defined as no progression to ophthalmopathy during 18 months of follow-up. Hyperthyroidism patients were aged 18 to 65 years and newly diagnosed, with disease duration of less than 2 months. The study excluded patients with uncontrolled infections, other autoimmune diseases, pregnancy or lactation. Clinical symptoms, serum thyroxine and TRAb, thyroid ultrasound, and orbital computed tomography formed the basis for the diagnoses. PBMCs were isolated from about 9.2 ml of fresh peripheral blood by Ficoll-Paque density gradient centrifugation. Total RNA was extracted using Trizol reagent, and RNA quality was assessed on an Agilent 2100 Bioanalyzer.

The paper's findings and limits, for the study overall: A model built on a 13 V-J signature distinguished ophthalmopathy from stable hyperthyroidism, reaching 87.88% sensitivity and 81.08% specificity in cross-validation and 80%/75% in testing. In validation, the model predicted progression to ophthalmopathy with approximately 71% sensitivity and approximately 78% specificity, a median of approximately 6.7 months before onset. Sample size was not statistically predetermined, and blinding of investigators to group allocation was not performed. Most expanded thyroid clonotypes (frequency above 0.001) were also found in blood, which suggests that blood repertoires may mirror thyroid immune responses.

Sequencing input: blood. The receptor was derived from a man aged 45-65 years with Graves' hyperthyroidism. The rearranged chain carries TRBV11-1 and TRBJ1-2; the D gene is perhaps TRBD1, from 6 matching bases. This receptor carries the CDR3 CASSYLGGLNYGYTF. The nucleotides are TGTGCCAGCAGCTACCTGGGGGGGCTGAACTATGGCTACACCTTC.